This is a list of T cell receptor beta chains from one sample in a study of shared clonotypes between healthy human individuals. Method: immunoSEQ multiplex PCR; TCRdb's copy keeps in-frame clones and lacks some. The table has some 2.1 million clones, 93% seen once. Sequenced: naive CD8+ T cells from PBMCs. The receptors were sampled from a man younger than 35 in good health. Some clones in this sample may be carry-over from other donors' samples. Each CDR3 is given with its conserved first and last residue. Fields, in order: CDR3 length, J gene, clone size, V gene, D gene, CDR3 protein, CDR3 DNA. A D gene is named only where the DNA matches it firmly. Size tells how often a clone was seen (once, few, many) or the class of an expanded clone, and some rows leave it out.

16 TRBJ2-1 NA TRBV9 TRBD2 CASSAPLAGGYNEQFF TGTGCCAGCAGCGCTCCCCTAGCGGGAGGATACAATGAGCAGTTCTTC
17 TRBJ2-3 NA TRBV21-1 NA CASSKGRTAGGTDTQYF TGTGCCAGCAGCAAAGGGAGAACGGCAGGGGGCACAGATACGCAGTATTTT
15 TRBJ2-7 NA TRBV2 TRBD1 CASSGTDRAHYEQYF TGTGCCAGCAGTGGCACGGACAGGGCCCACTACGAGCAGTACTTC
15 TRBJ1-4 NA TRBV6-5 NA CASSYRWTDNEKLFF TGTGCCAGCAGTTACAGGTGGACAGATAATGAAAAACTGTTTTTT
13 TRBJ1-2 NA TRBV2 NA CASMKTQSYGYTF TGTGCCAGCATGAAGACCCAATCCTATGGCTACACCTTC
11 TRBJ2-1 NA TRBV27 TRBD2 CARREKSEQFF TGTGCCAGGCGGGAGAAGAGTGAGCAGTTCTTC
15 TRBJ2-5 NA TRBV7-9 NA CASSLSGGPKETQYF TGTGCCAGCAGCTTATCTGGCGGACCCAAAGAGACCCAGTACTTC
13 TRBJ2-7 NA TRBV7-3 TRBD1 CASSLITGAEQYF TGTGCCAGCAGCTTAATCACAGGGGCCGAGCAGTACTTC
14 TRBJ1-2 NA TRBV25-1 NA CASSDLGGVNGYTF TGTGCCAGCAGTGACTTGGGGGGAGTCAATGGCTACACCTTC
19 TRBJ2-6 NA TRBV6-1 TRBD1 CASSGAEGALPSGANVLTF TGTGCCAGCAGTGGGGCTGAGGGGGCGCTTCCCTCTGGGGCCAACGTCCTGACTTTC
18 TRBJ2-2 NA TRBV9 NA CASSVVSRGRPGTGELFF TGTGCCAGCAGCGTAGTTTCCCGGGGGAGGCCAGGGACCGGGGAGCTGTTTTTT
13 TRBJ2-7 NA TRBV29-1 NA CSVTTGASYEQYF TGCAGCGTGACGACGGGGGCGTCCTACGAGCAGTACTTC
15 TRBJ2-2 NA TRBV27 NA CASNPFEGVTGELFF TGTGCCAGCAATCCCTTTGAGGGAGTCACCGGGGAGCTGTTTTTT
14 TRBJ2-7 NA TRBV7-9 TRBD2 CASSAMTSSYEQYF TGTGCCAGCAGCGCTATGACTAGCTCGTACGAGCAGTACTTC
16 TRBJ2-1 NA TRBV9 TRBD2 CASSVGVAGGPGEQFF TGTGCCAGCAGCGTAGGCGTAGCGGGAGGGCCCGGTGAGCAGTTCTTC
14 TRBJ2-7 NA TRBV7-6 NA CASSLGVGSYEQYF TGTGCCAGCAGCTTAGGGGTGGGTTCCTACGAGCAGTACTTC
15 TRBJ2-3 NA TRBV4-2 NA CASSQDEEGADTQYF TGTGCCAGCAGCCAAGATGAAGAGGGGGCAGATACGCAGTATTTT
15 TRBJ2-7 NA TRBV5-4 TRBD1 CASAFGRQGRGEQYF TGTGCCAGCGCGTTTGGGAGACAGGGAAGGGGCGAGCAGTACTTC
13 TRBJ2-1 once TRBV27 NA CASSLRGRDEQFF TGTGCCAGCAGTTTAAGGGGTCGGGATGAGCAGTTCTTC
17 TRBJ2-3 once TRBV7-8 NA CASSLEYRDNPTDTQYF TGTGCCAGCAGCTTAGAATACCGAGACAACCCCACAGATACGCAGTATTTT
14 TRBJ2-2 NA TRBV4-3 NA CASSQDPALGELFF TGCGCCAGCAGCCAAGATCCAGCCCTGGGTGAGCTGTTTTTT
14 TRBJ2-7 NA TRBV28 NA CASSSRSSSYEQYF TGTGCCAGCAGTTCACGGTCTAGTTCCTACGAGCAGTACTTC